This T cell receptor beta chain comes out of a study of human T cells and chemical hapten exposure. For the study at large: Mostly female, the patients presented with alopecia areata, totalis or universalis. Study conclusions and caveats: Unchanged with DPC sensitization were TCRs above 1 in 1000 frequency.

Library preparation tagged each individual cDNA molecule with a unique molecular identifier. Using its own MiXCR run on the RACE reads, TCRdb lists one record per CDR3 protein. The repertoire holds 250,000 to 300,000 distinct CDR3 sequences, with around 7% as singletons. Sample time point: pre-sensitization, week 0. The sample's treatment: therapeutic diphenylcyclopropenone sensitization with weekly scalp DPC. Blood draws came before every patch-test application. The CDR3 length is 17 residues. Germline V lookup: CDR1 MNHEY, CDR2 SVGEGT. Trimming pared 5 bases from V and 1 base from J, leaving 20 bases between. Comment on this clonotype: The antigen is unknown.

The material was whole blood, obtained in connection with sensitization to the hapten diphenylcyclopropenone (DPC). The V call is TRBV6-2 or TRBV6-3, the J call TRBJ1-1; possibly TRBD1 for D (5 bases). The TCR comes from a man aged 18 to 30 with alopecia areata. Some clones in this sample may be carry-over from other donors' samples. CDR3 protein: CASSDGAWATENTEAFF. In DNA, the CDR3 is TGTGCCAGCAGTGACGGGGCATGGGCTACAGAGAACACTGAAGCTTTCTTT.